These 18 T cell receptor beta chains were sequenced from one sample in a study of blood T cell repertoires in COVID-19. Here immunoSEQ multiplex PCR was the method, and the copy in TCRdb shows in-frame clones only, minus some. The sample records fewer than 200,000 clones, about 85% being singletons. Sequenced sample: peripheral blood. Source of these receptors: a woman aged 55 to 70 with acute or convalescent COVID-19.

Written as DNA, the CDR3 is TGTGCCAGCAGCTACGGACAGGGCAATCAGCCCCAGCATTTT. It codes for CASSYGQGNQPQHF. The chain has TRBV5-8 and TRBJ1-5; 7 bases fit TRBD1. V trimming: 3 bases; J trimming: 2 bases; junction bases outside the gene matches: 2. This CDR3 spans 14 amino acids. Looked up from germline, CDR1 is SGHTS and CDR2 is YDEGEE.

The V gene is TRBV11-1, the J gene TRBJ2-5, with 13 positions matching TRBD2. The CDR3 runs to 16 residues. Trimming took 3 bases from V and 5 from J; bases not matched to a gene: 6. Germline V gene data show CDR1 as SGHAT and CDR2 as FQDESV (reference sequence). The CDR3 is CASSFRTSGSWETQYF. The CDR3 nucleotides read TGTGCCAGCAGCTTTAGGACTAGCGGGAGTTGGGAGACCCAGTACTTC.

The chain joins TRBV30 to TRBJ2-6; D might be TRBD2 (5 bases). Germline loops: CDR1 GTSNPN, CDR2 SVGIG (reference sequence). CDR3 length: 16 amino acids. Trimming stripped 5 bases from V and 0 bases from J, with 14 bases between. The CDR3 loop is CAWEAPGSSGANVLTF. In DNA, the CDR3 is TGTGCCTGGGAGGCCCCGGGGAGCTCTGGGGCCAACGTCCTGACTTTC.

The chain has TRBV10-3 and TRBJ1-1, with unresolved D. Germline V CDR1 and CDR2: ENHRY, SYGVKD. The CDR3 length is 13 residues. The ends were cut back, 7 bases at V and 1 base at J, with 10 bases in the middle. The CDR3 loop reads CAITRGQNTEAFF. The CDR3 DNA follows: TGTGCCATCACCCGAGGGCAGAACACTGAAGCTTTCTTT.

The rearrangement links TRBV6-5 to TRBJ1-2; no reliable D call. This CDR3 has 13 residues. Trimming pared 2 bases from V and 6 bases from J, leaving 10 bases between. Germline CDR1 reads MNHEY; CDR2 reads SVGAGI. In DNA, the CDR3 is TGTGCCAGCAGTTACGCGAGGTTGAATGGCTACACCTTC. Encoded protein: CASSYARLNGYTF.

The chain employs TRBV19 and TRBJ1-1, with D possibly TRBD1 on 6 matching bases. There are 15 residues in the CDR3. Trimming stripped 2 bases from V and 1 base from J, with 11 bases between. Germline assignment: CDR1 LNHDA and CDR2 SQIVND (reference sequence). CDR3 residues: CASSISGAGNTEAFF. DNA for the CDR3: TGTGCCAGTAGTATATCAGGGGCCGGGAACACTGAAGCTTTCTTT. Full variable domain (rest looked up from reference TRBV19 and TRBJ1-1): DGGITQSPKYLFRKEGQNVTLSCEQNLNHDAMYWYRQDPGQGLRLIYYSQIVNDFQKGDIAEGYSVSREKKESFPLTVTSAQKNPTAFYLCASSISGAGNTEAFFGQGTRLTVV.

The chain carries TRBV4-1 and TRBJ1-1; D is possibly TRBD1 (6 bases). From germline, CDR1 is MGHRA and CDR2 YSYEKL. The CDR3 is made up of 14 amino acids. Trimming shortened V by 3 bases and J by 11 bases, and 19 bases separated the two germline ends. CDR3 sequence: CASSHALGRGRAFF. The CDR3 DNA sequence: TGCGCCAGCAGCCACGCTCTGGGCAGGGGCCGGGCTTTCTTT.

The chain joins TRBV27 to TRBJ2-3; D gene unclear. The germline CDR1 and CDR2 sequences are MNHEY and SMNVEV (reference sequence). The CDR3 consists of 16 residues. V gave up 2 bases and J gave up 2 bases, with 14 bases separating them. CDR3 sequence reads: CASSLEASTTTDTQYF. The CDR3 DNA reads TGTGCCAGCAGTTTAGAGGCCTCTACCACCACAGATACGCAGTATTTT.

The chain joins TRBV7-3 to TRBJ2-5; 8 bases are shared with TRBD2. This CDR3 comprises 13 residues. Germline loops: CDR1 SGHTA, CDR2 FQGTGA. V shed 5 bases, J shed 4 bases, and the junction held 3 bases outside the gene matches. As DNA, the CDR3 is TGTGCCAGCAGCCAAACTAGCGGAGAGACCCAGTACTTC. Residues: CASSQTSGETQYF.

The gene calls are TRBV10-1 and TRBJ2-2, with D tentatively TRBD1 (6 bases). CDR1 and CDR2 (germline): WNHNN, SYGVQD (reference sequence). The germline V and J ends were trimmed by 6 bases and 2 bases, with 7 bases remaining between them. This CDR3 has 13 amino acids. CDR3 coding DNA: TGCGCCAGCAGCGGGACAAACACCGGGGAGCTGTTTTTT. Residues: CASSGTNTGELFF.

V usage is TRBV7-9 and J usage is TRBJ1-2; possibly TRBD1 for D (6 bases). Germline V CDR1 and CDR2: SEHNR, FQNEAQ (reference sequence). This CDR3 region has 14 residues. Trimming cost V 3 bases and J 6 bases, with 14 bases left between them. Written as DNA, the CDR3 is TGTGCCAGCAGCTTTCGCCGACAGGAAGATGGCTACACCTTC. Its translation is CASSFRRQEDGYTF.

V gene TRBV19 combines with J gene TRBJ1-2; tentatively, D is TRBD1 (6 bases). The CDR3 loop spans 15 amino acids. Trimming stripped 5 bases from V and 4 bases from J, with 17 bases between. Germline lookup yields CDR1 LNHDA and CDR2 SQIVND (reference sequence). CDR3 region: CASSPNRQDPYGYTF. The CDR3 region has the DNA TGTGCCAGTAGTCCAAACCGACAGGACCCCTATGGCTACACCTTC.

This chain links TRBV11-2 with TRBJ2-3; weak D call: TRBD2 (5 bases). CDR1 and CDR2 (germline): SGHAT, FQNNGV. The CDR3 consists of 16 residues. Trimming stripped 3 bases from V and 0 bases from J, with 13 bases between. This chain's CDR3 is CASSLTGSGSTDTQYF. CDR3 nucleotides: TGTGCCAGCAGCTTGACGGGATCGGGGAGCACAGATACGCAGTATTTT.

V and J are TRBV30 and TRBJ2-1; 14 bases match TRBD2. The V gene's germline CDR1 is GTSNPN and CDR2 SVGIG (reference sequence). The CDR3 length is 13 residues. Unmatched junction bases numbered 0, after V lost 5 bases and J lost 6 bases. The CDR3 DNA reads TGTGCCTGGGGACTAGCGGGAGGCAATGAGCAGTTCTTC. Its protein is CAWGLAGGNEQFF.

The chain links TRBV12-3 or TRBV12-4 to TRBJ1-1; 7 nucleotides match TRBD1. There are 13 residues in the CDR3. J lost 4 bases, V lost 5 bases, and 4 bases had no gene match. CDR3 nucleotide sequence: TGTGCCAGCAGTCGGGACAGAACCACTGAAGCTTTCTTT. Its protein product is CASSRDRTTEAFF.

CDR3: CASRGQGYQPQHF. The CDR3 nucleotides are TGTGCCAGCAGAGGACAGGGGTATCAGCCCCAGCATTTT. The chain uses TRBV12-3 or TRBV12-4 and TRBJ1-5, with 9 nucleotides matching TRBD1. V shed 6 bases, J shed 5 bases, and the junction held 2 bases outside the gene matches. This CDR3 region has 13 residues.

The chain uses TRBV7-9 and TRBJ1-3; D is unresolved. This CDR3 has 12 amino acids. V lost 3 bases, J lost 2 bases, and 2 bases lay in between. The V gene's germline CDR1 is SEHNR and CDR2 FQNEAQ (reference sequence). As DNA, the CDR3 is TGTGCCAGCAGCTTTACTGGAAACACCATATATTTT. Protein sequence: CASSFTGNTIYF.

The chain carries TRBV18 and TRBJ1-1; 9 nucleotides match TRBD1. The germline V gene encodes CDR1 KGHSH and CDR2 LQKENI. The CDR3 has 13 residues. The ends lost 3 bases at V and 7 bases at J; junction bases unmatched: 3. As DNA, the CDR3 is TGTGCCAGCTCACCTAGACAGGGGGGTGAAGCTTTCTTT. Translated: CASSPRQGGEAFF.